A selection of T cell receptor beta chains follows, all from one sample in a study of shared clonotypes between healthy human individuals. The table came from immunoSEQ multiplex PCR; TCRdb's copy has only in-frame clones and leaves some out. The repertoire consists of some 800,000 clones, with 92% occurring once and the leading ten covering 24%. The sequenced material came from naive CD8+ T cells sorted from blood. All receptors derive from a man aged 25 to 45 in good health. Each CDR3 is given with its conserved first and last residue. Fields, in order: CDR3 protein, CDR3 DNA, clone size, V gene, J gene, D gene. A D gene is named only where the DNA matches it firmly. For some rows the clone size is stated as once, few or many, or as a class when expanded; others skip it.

CDR3 protein: CASSLGSWKTQYF
CDR3 DNA: TGTGCCAGCAGCTTAGGCAGTTGGAAGACCCAGTACTTC
clone size: -
V gene: TRBV7-2
J gene: TRBJ2-5
D gene: -

CDR3 protein: CASSFPQKETQYF
CDR3 DNA: TGTGCCAGCAGCTTTCCACAAAAAGAGACCCAGTACTTC
clone size: once
V gene: TRBV7-9
J gene: TRBJ2-5
D gene: -

CDR3 protein: CASSPSFAGWRTDTQYF
CDR3 DNA: TGTGCCAGCAGCCCCTCCTTTGCGGGATGGAGAACAGATACGCAGTATTTT
clone size: -
V gene: TRBV7-9
J gene: TRBJ2-3
D gene: -

CDR3 protein: CASSFGTLGYTDTQYF
CDR3 DNA: TGCGCCAGCAGCTTCGGGACTCTGGGGTACACAGATACGCAGTATTTT
clone size: -
V gene: TRBV5-1
J gene: TRBJ2-3
D gene: -

CDR3 protein: CSVLRGLAAYNEQFF
CDR3 DNA: TGCAGCGTACTCAGGGGACTAGCCGCCTACAATGAGCAGTTCTTC
clone size: -
V gene: TRBV29-1
J gene: TRBJ2-1
D gene: TRBD2

CDR3 protein: CASSLAGGSYNEQFF
CDR3 DNA: TGTGCCAGCAGTTTAGCGGGAGGCTCCTACAATGAGCAGTTCTTC
clone size: -
V gene: TRBV27
J gene: TRBJ2-1
D gene: TRBD2

CDR3 protein: CSVEGSGTYGYTF
CDR3 DNA: TGCAGCGTTGAAGGGTCAGGGACCTATGGCTACACCTTC
clone size: few
V gene: TRBV29-1
J gene: TRBJ1-2
D gene: -

CDR3 protein: CASREDGPDQPQHF
CDR3 DNA: TGTGCCAGCAGAGAGGACGGGCCGGATCAGCCCCAGCATTTT
clone size: -
V gene: TRBV6-1
J gene: TRBJ1-5
D gene: -

CDR3 protein: CATAPGHSPQEQYF
CDR3 DNA: TGTGCCACCGCACCGGGACACTCGCCCCAGGAGCAGTACTTC
clone size: once
V gene: TRBV15
J gene: TRBJ2-7
D gene: -

CDR3 protein: CASSYTPGQGYGYTF
CDR3 DNA: TGTGCCAGCAGTTACACCCCGGGACAGGGGTATGGCTACACCTTC
clone size: -
V gene: TRBV6-5
J gene: TRBJ1-2
D gene: TRBD1

CDR3 protein: CASSAQVEVNTEAFF
CDR3 DNA: TGCGCCAGCAGCGCACAGGTCGAGGTGAACACTGAAGCTTTCTTT
clone size: -
V gene: TRBV4-3
J gene: TRBJ1-1
D gene: -

CDR3 protein: CASSWDPGQETQYF
CDR3 DNA: TGCGCCAGCAGTTGGGACCCGGGGCAAGAGACCCAGTACTTC
clone size: -
V gene: TRBV5-1
J gene: TRBJ2-5
D gene: -

CDR3 protein: CASSSRPGVMYTEAFF
CDR3 DNA: TGTGCCAGCAGCTCCCGCCCTGGGGTGATGTACACTGAAGCTTTCTTT
clone size: -
V gene: TRBV7-2
J gene: TRBJ1-1
D gene: -

CDR3 protein: CASSPSLLDSGYNEQFF
CDR3 DNA: TGTGCCAGCAGCCCGTCCTTGTTAGATAGCGGCTACAATGAGCAGTTCTTC
clone size: -
V gene: TRBV9
J gene: TRBJ2-1
D gene: -

CDR3 protein: CASSQDQSPNEQFF
CDR3 DNA: TGCGCCAGCAGCCAAGATCAGTCCCCAAATGAGCAGTTCTTC
clone size: -
V gene: TRBV4-3
J gene: TRBJ2-1
D gene: -

CDR3 protein: CASSLEQGPYEQYF
CDR3 DNA: TGTGCCAGCAGCTTAGAACAGGGCCCCTACGAGCAGTACTTC
clone size: -
V gene: TRBV7-9
J gene: TRBJ2-7
D gene: -

CDR3 protein: CAIQLGLNYGYTF
CDR3 DNA: TGTGCCATCCAGCTCGGCTTAAACTATGGCTACACCTTC
clone size: -
V gene: TRBV28
J gene: TRBJ1-2
D gene: -

CDR3 protein: CASRDTSSTNYGYTF
CDR3 DNA: TGCGCCAGCAGGGACACCTCGTCGACTAACTATGGCTACACCTTC
clone size: -
V gene: TRBV5-1
J gene: TRBJ1-2
D gene: -

CDR3 protein: CASMTGAGSWSYNEQFF
CDR3 DNA: TGTGCCAGCATGACGGGAGCCGGGAGCTGGTCCTACAATGAGCAGTTCTTC
clone size: once
V gene: TRBV27
J gene: TRBJ2-1
D gene: -

CDR3 protein: CASSFYPGGGTEAFF
CDR3 DNA: TGTGCCAGCAGCTTTTACCCCGGGGGGGGCACTGAAGCTTTCTTT
clone size: -
V gene: TRBV7-8
J gene: TRBJ1-1
D gene: -

CDR3 protein: CASSLYSGWEQYF
CDR3 DNA: TGTGCCAGCAGCCTCTACTCGGGGTGGGAGCAGTACTTC
clone size: -
V gene: TRBV7-9
J gene: TRBJ2-7
D gene: -

CDR3 protein: CASSQDGGGFEKLFF
CDR3 DNA: TGTGCCAGCAGCCAAGATGGCGGGGGCTTTGAAAAACTGTTTTTT
clone size: -
V gene: TRBV14
J gene: TRBJ1-4
D gene: -

CDR3 protein: CASSTQGFDDGYTF
CDR3 DNA: TGTGCCAGTAGTACACAGGGTTTTGACGATGGCTACACCTTC
clone size: -
V gene: TRBV19
J gene: TRBJ1-2
D gene: -

CDR3 protein: CAWSPLYNEQFF
CDR3 DNA: TGTGCCTGGAGTCCCCTCTACAATGAGCAGTTCTTC
clone size: -
V gene: TRBV30
J gene: TRBJ2-1
D gene: -

CDR3 protein: CASSSGQDYEQYF
CDR3 DNA: TGTGCCAGCAGTTCGGGACAGGACTACGAGCAGTACTTC
clone size: few
V gene: TRBV27
J gene: TRBJ2-7
D gene: TRBD1

CDR3 protein: CASSKRGGSYNEQFF
CDR3 DNA: TGTGCCAGCAGTAAGAGAGGCGGCTCCTACAATGAGCAGTTCTTC
clone size: -
V gene: TRBV6-4
J gene: TRBJ2-1
D gene: -

CDR3 protein: CAISDSDSYEQYF
CDR3 DNA: TGTGCCATCAGTGATTCTGACAGCTACGAGCAGTACTTC
clone size: -
V gene: TRBV10-3
J gene: TRBJ2-7
D gene: -

CDR3 protein: CASSLSSGGSYNEQFF
CDR3 DNA: TGTGCCAGCAGCTTGTCCAGCGGGGGATCCTACAATGAGCAGTTCTTC
clone size: -
V gene: TRBV5-4
J gene: TRBJ2-1
D gene: TRBD2

CDR3 protein: CASSRRDFRGSDQETQYF
CDR3 DNA: TGTGCCAGCAGCCGAAGGGACTTTAGGGGCAGCGATCAAGAGACCCAGTACTTC
clone size: -
V gene: TRBV5-4
J gene: TRBJ2-5
D gene: -

CDR3 protein: CASGPVAAESSYEQYF
CDR3 DNA: TGTGCCAGCGGGCCTGTAGCGGCGGAAAGCTCCTACGAGCAGTACTTC
clone size: -
V gene: TRBV7-2
J gene: TRBJ2-7
D gene: -

CDR3 protein: CASSGQAGGFNEQFF
CDR3 DNA: TGTGCCAGCAGTGGACAAGCAGGCGGGTTCAATGAGCAGTTCTTC
clone size: -
V gene: TRBV6-4
J gene: TRBJ2-1
D gene: -

CDR3 protein: CASSTGLAGDAEQFF
CDR3 DNA: TGTGCCAGCAGCACGGGACTAGCGGGAGATGCTGAGCAGTTCTTC
clone size: -
V gene: TRBV7-6
J gene: TRBJ2-1
D gene: TRBD2

CDR3 protein: CASSYVGGSGTGELFF
CDR3 DNA: TGTGCCAGCAGTTACGTTGGCGGGAGTGGTACCGGGGAGCTGTTTTTT
clone size: -
V gene: TRBV6-5
J gene: TRBJ2-2
D gene: TRBD2

CDR3 protein: CASSPKQGDGLRDTQYF
CDR3 DNA: TGTGCCAGCAGCCCGAAACAAGGGGACGGGCTCAGGGATACGCAGTATTTT
clone size: -
V gene: TRBV7-8
J gene: TRBJ2-3
D gene: -

CDR3 protein: CASSLRGTGVLSYEQYF
CDR3 DNA: TGTGCCAGCAGTTTACGAGGAACAGGGGTTCTCTCGTACGAGCAGTACTTC
clone size: -
V gene: TRBV28
J gene: TRBJ2-7
D gene: TRBD1

CDR3 protein: CASSLPRGANEKLFF
CDR3 DNA: TGTGCCAGCAGCTTACCTCGGGGTGCTAATGAAAAACTGTTTTTT
clone size: once
V gene: TRBV7-9
J gene: TRBJ1-4
D gene: -

CDR3 protein: CASSLRGAGVYEQYF
CDR3 DNA: TGTGCCAGCAGTTTACGGGGGGCGGGGGTCTACGAGCAGTACTTC
clone size: -
V gene: TRBV27
J gene: TRBJ2-7
D gene: -

CDR3 protein: CASSSDSSRDTQYF
CDR3 DNA: TGTGCCAGCAGTTCCGACAGCTCCAGAGATACGCAGTATTTT
clone size: -
V gene: TRBV28
J gene: TRBJ2-3
D gene: -

CDR3 protein: CASSPKAQGVSGNTIYF
CDR3 DNA: TGTGCCAGCAGCCCGAAAGCACAGGGGGTTTCTGGAAACACCATATATTTT
clone size: -
V gene: TRBV7-9
J gene: TRBJ1-3
D gene: TRBD1

CDR3 protein: CATSKDIFYNEQFF
CDR3 DNA: TGTGCCACCAGCAAGGACATATTCTACAATGAGCAGTTCTTC
clone size: -
V gene: TRBV15
J gene: TRBJ2-1
D gene: -

CDR3 protein: CASSQGFRGWLEQYF
CDR3 DNA: TGTGCCAGCAGCCAAGGGTTTCGCGGGTGGCTCGAGCAGTACTTC
clone size: once
V gene: TRBV14
J gene: TRBJ2-7
D gene: -

CDR3 protein: CAISGDTNTGELFF
CDR3 DNA: TGTGCCATCAGTGGGGACACGAACACCGGGGAGCTGTTTTTT
clone size: once
V gene: TRBV10-3
J gene: TRBJ2-2
D gene: -

CDR3 protein: CASEVTQGNTGELFF
CDR3 DNA: TGCGCCAGCGAAGTCACGCAGGGGAACACCGGGGAGCTGTTTTTT
clone size: -
V gene: TRBV4-1
J gene: TRBJ2-2
D gene: -

CDR3 protein: CASSQDSAGTGELFF
CDR3 DNA: TGCGCCAGCAGCCAAGATTCAGCAGGGACCGGGGAGCTGTTTTTT
clone size: once
V gene: TRBV4-3
J gene: TRBJ2-2
D gene: -

CDR3 protein: CASSALGQGVARGTQYF
CDR3 DNA: TGTGCCAGCAGCGCCCTGGGACAGGGGGTAGCTAGGGGTACGCAGTATTTT
clone size: -
V gene: TRBV9
J gene: TRBJ2-3
D gene: TRBD1

CDR3 protein: CASSLGGGGQETQYF
CDR3 DNA: TGTGCCAGCAGCCTTGGAGGGGGCGGCCAAGAGACCCAGTACTTC
clone size: -
V gene: TRBV9
J gene: TRBJ2-5
D gene: -

CDR3 protein: CSVEGTLGSYEQYF
CDR3 DNA: TGCAGCGTTGAGGGCACCTTAGGGTCCTACGAGCAGTACTTC
clone size: -
V gene: TRBV29-1
J gene: TRBJ2-7
D gene: -

CDR3 protein: CASSQYRGAGYEQYF
CDR3 DNA: TGTGCCAGCAGCCAGTACCGAGGGGCAGGTTACGAGCAGTACTTC
clone size: once
V gene: TRBV4-2
J gene: TRBJ2-7
D gene: -

CDR3 protein: CASSLDGTAFGTQYF
CDR3 DNA: TGTGCCAGCAGCTTAGACGGGACAGCCTTTGGGACCCAGTACTTC
clone size: -
V gene: TRBV7-9
J gene: TRBJ2-5
D gene: TRBD1

CDR3 protein: CASSRRGTSGIGVGETQYF
CDR3 DNA: TGTGCCAGCAGCCGAAGAGGGACTAGCGGGATAGGGGTGGGGGAGACCCAGTACTTC
clone size: -
V gene: TRBV14
J gene: TRBJ2-5
D gene: TRBD2

CDR3 protein: CASSQEPRDSYEQYF
CDR3 DNA: TGCGCCAGCAGCCAAGAACCCCGGGACTCCTACGAGCAGTACTTC
clone size: -
V gene: TRBV4-1
J gene: TRBJ2-7
D gene: -

CDR3 protein: CASSLLGLAGSEQYF
CDR3 DNA: TGTGCCAGCAGCTTATTAGGGCTAGCGGGAAGCGAGCAGTACTTC
clone size: -
V gene: TRBV7-2
J gene: TRBJ2-7
D gene: TRBD2

CDR3 protein: CASSLSAGGPYEQYF
CDR3 DNA: TGTGCCAGCAGTTTAAGCGCGGGAGGGCCCTACGAGCAGTACTTC
clone size: -
V gene: TRBV27
J gene: TRBJ2-7
D gene: TRBD2

CDR3 protein: CASSQGTSGNRDTQYF
CDR3 DNA: TGCGCCAGCAGCCAAGGGACTAGCGGGAATAGAGATACGCAGTATTTT
clone size: -
V gene: TRBV4-1
J gene: TRBJ2-3
D gene: TRBD2

CDR3 protein: CASFRTSGKDEQFF
CDR3 DNA: TGTGCCAGTTTTCGGACTAGCGGGAAGGATGAGCAGTTCTTC
clone size: -
V gene: TRBV2
J gene: TRBJ2-1
D gene: TRBD2

CDR3 protein: CASSLRPGSGRTGELFF
CDR3 DNA: TGCGCCAGCAGCTTACGGCCCGGGAGTGGAAGGACCGGGGAGCTGTTTTTT
clone size: -
V gene: TRBV5-1
J gene: TRBJ2-2
D gene: -

CDR3 protein: CAWSTSIGDNEQFF
CDR3 DNA: TGTGCCTGGAGTACATCGATTGGGGACAATGAGCAGTTCTTC
clone size: -
V gene: TRBV30
J gene: TRBJ2-1
D gene: -

CDR3 protein: CASSISLAGGRTGELFF
CDR3 DNA: TGTGCCAGTAGTATTTCGCTAGCGGGAGGGCGGACCGGGGAGCTGTTTTTT
clone size: -
V gene: TRBV19
J gene: TRBJ2-2
D gene: TRBD2

CDR3 protein: CASSYPTGQGDGYTF
CDR3 DNA: TGTGCCAGCAGCTACCCGACGGGGCAGGGAGATGGCTACACCTTC
clone size: -
V gene: TRBV7-3
J gene: TRBJ1-2
D gene: -

CDR3 protein: CATSGASGYTDTQYF
CDR3 DNA: TGTGCCACCTCGGGAGCTAGCGGCTACACAGATACGCAGTATTTT
clone size: -
V gene: TRBV6-5
J gene: TRBJ2-3
D gene: TRBD2